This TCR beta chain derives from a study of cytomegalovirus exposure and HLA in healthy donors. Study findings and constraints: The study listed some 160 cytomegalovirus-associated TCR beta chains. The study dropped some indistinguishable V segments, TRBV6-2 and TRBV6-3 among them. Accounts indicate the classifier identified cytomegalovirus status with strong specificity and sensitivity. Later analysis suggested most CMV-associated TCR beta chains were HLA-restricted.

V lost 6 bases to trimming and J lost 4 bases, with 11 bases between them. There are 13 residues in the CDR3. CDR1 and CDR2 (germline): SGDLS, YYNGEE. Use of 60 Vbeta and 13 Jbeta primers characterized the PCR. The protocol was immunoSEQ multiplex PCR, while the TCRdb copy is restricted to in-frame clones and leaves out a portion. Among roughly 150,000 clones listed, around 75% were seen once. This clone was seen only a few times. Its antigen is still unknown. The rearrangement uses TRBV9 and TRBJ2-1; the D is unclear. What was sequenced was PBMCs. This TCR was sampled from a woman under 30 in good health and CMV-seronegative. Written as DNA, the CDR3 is TGTGCCAGCAACAGAGCAGGTTACAATGAGCAGTTCTTC. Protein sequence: CASNRAGYNEQFF.